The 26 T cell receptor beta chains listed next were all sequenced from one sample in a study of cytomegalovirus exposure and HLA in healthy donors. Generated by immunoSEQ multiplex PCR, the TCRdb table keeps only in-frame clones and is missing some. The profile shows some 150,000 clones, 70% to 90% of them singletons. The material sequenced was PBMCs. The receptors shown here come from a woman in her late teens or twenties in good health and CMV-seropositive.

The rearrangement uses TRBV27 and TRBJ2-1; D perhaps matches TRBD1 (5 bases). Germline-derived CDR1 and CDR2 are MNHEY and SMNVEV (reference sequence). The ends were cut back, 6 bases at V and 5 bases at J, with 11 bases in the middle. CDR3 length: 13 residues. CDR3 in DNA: TGTGCCAGCAGGGGGCAAGGGGACAATGAGCAGTTCTTC. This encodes CASRGQGDNEQFF.

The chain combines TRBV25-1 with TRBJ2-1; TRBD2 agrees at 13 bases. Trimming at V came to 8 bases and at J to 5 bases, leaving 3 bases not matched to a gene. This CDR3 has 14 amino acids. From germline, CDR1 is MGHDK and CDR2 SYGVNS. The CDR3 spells CASPGLAGDNEQFF. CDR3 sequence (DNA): TGTGCCAGCCCTGGACTAGCGGGAGACAATGAGCAGTTCTTC.

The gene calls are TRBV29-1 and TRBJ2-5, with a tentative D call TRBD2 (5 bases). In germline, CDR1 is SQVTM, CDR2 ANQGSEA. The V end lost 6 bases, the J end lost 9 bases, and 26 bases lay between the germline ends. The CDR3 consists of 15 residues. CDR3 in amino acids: CSVIVRPAVPRAQYF. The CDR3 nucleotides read TGCAGCGTGATTGTGAGACCGGCGGTACCGAGGGCCCAGTACTTC.

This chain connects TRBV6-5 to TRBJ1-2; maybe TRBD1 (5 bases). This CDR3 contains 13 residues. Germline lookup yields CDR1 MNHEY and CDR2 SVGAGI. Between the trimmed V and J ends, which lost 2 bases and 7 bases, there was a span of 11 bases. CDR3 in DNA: TGTGCCAGCAGTTACCTCAGGGAAGTTGGCTACACCTTC. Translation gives CASSYLREVGYTF.

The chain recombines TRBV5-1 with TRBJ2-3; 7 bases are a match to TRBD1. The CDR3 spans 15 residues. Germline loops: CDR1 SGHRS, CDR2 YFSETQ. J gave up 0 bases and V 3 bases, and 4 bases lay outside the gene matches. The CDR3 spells CASSWDSTSTDTQYF. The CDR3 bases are TGCGCCAGCAGCTGGGACAGTACTAGCACAGATACGCAGTATTTT.

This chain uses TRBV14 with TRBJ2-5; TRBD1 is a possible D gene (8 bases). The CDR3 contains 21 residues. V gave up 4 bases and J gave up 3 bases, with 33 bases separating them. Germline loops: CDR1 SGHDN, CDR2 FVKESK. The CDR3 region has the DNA TGTGCCAGCAGCCCGGGAAGGTCATTGGATCGACAACAGGGGGGGAAAGAGACCCAGTACTTC. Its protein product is CASSPGRSLDRQQGGKETQYF.

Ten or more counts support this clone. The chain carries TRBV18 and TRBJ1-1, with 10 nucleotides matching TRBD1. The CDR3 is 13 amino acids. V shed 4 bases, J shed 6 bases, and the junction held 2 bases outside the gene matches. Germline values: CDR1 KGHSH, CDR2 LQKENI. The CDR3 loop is CASSRDRGAEAFF. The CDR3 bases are TGTGCCAGCTCACGGGACAGGGGAGCTGAAGCTTTCTTT.

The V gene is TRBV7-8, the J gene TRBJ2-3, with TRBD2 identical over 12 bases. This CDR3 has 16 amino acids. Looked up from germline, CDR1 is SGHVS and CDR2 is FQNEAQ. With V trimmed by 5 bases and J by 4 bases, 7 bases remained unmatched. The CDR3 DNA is TGTGCCAGCAGCCGAGCGACTAGCGGGAGTGCAGATACGCAGTATTTT. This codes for CASSRATSGSADTQYF.

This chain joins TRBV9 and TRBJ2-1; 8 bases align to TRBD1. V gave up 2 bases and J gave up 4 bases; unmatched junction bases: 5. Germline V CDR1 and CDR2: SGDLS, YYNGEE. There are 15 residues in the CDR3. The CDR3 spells CASSVQGAGYNEQFF. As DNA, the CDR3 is TGTGCCAGCAGCGTCCAGGGGGCAGGTTACAATGAGCAGTTCTTC.

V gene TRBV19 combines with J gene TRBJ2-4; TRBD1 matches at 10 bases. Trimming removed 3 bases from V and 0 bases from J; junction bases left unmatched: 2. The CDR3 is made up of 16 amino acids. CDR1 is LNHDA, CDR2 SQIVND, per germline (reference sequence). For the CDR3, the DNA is TGTGCCAGTAGTATGGGACAGGGGTTAGCCAAAAACATTCAGTACTTC. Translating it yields CASSMGQGLAKNIQYF.

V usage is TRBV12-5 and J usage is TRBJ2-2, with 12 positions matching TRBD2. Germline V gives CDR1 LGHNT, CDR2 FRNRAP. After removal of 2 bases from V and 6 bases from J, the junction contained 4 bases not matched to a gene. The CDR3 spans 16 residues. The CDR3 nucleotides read TGTGCTAGTGGTTTGCCGCTAGCGGGAGGGGCCGGGGAGCTGTTTTTT. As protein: CASGLPLAGGAGELFF.

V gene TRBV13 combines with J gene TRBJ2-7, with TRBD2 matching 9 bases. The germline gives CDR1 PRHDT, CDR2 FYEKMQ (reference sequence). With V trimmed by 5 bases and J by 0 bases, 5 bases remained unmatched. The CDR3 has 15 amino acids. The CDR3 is CASSATSGSSYEQYF. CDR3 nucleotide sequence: TGTGCCAGCAGCGCGACTAGCGGAAGCTCCTACGAGCAGTACTTC.

DNA of the CDR3: TGCAGCGGCACCGGGACAGGGGGCTCAAATGAGCAGTTCTTC. Translation gives CSGTGTGGSNEQFF. The V and J genes are TRBV29-1 and TRBJ2-1; TRBD1 agrees at 12 bases. V shed 7 bases and J 7 bases; nucleotides not matched to a gene: 8. The CDR3 totals 14 residues. The germline CDR1 and CDR2 sequences are SQVTM and ANQGSEA.

CDR3 sequence (DNA): TGTGCCAGCTGCCGGGAGGGGACAGGGGGTCGGGCTTTCTTT. It yields the protein CASCREGTGGRAFF. This sequence joins TRBV6-1 and TRBJ1-1; 11 nucleotides agree with TRBD1. There are 14 residues in the CDR3. The V and J ends lost 8 bases and 11 bases, in that order; junction bases with no gene match: 13. The V gene's germline CDR1 is MNHNS and CDR2 SASEGT.

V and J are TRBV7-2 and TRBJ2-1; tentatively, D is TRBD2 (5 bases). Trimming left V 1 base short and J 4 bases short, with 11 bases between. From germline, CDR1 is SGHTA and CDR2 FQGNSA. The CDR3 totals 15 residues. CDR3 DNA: TGTGCCAGCAGCTTAGAGCGGATTCAGTACAATGAGCAGTTCTTC. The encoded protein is CASSLERIQYNEQFF.

The CDR3 sequence: CSVGRTGGRYEQYF. DNA for the CDR3: TGCAGCGTTGGTCGGACAGGGGGGAGGTACGAGCAGTACTTC. The rearrangement uses TRBV29-1 and TRBJ2-7; 10 bases align to TRBD1. Trimming removed 4 bases from V and 4 bases from J; junction bases left unmatched: 7. This CDR3 has 14 residues. In germline, CDR1 is SQVTM, CDR2 ANQGSEA.

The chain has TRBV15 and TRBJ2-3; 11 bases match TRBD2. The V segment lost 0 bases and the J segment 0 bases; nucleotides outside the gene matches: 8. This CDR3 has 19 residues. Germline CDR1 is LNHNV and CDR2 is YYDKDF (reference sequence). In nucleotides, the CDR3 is TGTGCCACCAGCAGAGATAGGCTAGCGGGAGGAGGAAGCACAGATACGCAGTATTTT. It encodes CATSRDRLAGGGSTDTQYF.

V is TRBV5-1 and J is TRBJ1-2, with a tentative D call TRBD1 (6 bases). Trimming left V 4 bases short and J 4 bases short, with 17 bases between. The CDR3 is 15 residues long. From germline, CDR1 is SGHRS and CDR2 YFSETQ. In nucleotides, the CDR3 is TGCGCCAGCAGCCCCCCTTTAACAGGGACCTATGGCTACACCTTC. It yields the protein CASSPPLTGTYGYTF.

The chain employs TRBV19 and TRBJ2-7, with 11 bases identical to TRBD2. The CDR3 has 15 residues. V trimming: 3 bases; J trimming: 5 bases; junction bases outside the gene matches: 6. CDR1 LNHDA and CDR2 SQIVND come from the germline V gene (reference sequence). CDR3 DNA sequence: TGTGCCAGTAGTATGAGTAGCGGGAGGGCCCACGAGCAGTACTTC. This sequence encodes CASSMSSGRAHEQYF. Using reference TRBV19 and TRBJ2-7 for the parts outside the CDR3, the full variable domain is DGGITQSPKYLFRKEGQNVTLSCEQNLNHDAMYWYRQDPGQGLRLIYYSQIVNDFQKGDIAEGYSVSREKKESFPLTVTSAQKNPTAFYLCASSMSSGRAHEQYFGPGTRLTVT.

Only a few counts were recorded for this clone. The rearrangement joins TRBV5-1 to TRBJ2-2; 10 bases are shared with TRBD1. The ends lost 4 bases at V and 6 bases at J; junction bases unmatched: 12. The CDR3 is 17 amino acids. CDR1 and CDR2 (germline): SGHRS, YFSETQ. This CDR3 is CASSPGDRGTVAGELFF. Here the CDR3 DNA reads TGCGCCAGCAGCCCAGGGGACAGGGGAACAGTCGCCGGGGAGCTGTTTTTT.

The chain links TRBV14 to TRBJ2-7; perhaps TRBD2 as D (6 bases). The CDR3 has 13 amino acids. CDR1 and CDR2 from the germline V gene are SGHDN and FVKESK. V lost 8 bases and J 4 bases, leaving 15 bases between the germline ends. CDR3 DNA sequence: TGTGCCAGCTCGGGTCTAGCGCTGTACGAGCAGTACTTC. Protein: CASSGLALYEQYF.

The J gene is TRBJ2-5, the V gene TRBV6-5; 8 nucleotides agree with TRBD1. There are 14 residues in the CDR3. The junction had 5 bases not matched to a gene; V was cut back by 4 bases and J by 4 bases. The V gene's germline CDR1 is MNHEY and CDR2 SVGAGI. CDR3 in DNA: TGTGCCAGCAGTTCCATCGGACAGGGAGAGACCCAGTACTTC. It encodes CASSSIGQGETQYF.

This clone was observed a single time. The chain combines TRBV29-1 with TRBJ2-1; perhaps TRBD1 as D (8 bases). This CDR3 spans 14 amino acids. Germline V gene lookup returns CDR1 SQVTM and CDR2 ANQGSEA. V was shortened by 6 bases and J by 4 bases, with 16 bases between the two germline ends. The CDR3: CSVIQGGQYNEQFF. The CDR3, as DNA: TGCAGCGTGATACAGGGGGGGCAGTACAATGAGCAGTTCTTC.

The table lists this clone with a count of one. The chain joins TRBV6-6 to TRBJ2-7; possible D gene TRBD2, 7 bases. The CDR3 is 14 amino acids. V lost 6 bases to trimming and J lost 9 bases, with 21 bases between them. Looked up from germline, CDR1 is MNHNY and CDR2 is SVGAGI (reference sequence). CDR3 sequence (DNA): TGTGCCAGCAGCCAGAGGGGGGGAGGCCGTGGGCAGTACTTC. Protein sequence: CASSQRGGGRGQYF.

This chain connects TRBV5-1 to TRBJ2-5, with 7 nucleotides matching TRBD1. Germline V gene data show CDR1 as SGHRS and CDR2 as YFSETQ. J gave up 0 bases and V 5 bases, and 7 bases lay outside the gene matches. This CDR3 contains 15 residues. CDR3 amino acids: CASRSGRGYQETQYF. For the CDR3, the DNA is TGCGCCAGCAGAAGCGGCAGGGGGTACCAAGAGACCCAGTACTTC.

In nucleotides, the CDR3 is TGCGCCAGCAGCTTGGTGACAGGGTCCTACGAGCAGTACTTC. Its protein product is CASSLVTGSYEQYF. The chain couples TRBV5-1 to TRBJ2-7; 7 bases fit TRBD1. V shed 0 bases, J shed 1 base, and the junction held 1 base outside the gene matches. Germline lookup yields CDR1 SGHRS and CDR2 YFSETQ. The CDR3 is made up of 14 amino acids.